This paragraph reports one T cell receptor (beta chain). The antigen this receptor binds is unknown. No base quality information exists; no much larger clone differs at one position. V is shortened by 2 bases, J by 2 bases, and the region joining them spans 7 bases. As encoded in the germline V gene, CDR1 is MGHRA while CDR2 is YSYEKL. Inclusive of the bounding cysteine and phenylalanine, the CDR3 is 15 residues long. The only DNA kept is the CDR3, 45 bases in frame from the first base. Read against the paper, the sample's time point label means: persistent/refractory GD, antithyroid drugs over 5 years with positive TRAb. For both TCR sequencing and RNA sequencing, RNA was extracted from PBMCs using TRIzol. Graves' disease was diagnosed according to American Thyroid Association guidelines. Patients for the study were recruited at an endocrinology department in Xi'an, China. Each patient gave approximately 10 milliliters of peripheral blood, collected in an EDTA anticoagulant tube. PBMCs were isolated by Ficoll Paque Plus density gradient separation without further T cell sorting. An Agilent 2100 Bioanalyzer and agarose gel were used to check RNA quality, and a NanoDrop 2000 was used to measure RNA concentration.

These data belong to a study of regulatory T cells in long-lasting Graves disease (dated by TCRdb to the early 2020s). The study in broad terms: Persistent Graves' disease was defined as antithyroid drug treatment for over 5 years with persistently positive TSH receptor autoantibodies. A total of approximately 35 samples underwent TCR sequencing: about 13 from persistent and some 20 from newly diagnosed Graves' disease patients. Persistent Graves' disease patients were compared with newly diagnosed Graves' disease patients by peripheral blood TCR sequencing and RNA sequencing. On average, persistent Graves' disease patients in the clinical cohort had been on antithyroid drugs for approximately ten years. The study was registered as a clinical trial and conducted in China. The investigation overall reported the following: Sequencing and analysis were restricted to the TCR beta chain. The study examined only peripheral blood because the primary lesion, thyroid tissue, could not be accessed. The authors noted that the small sample size was a limitation that may lower accuracy. Patients with persistent disease shared more public clonotypes (about 2,500) than newly diagnosed patients did (around 930). Lower TCR Shannon entropy and fewer highly expanded clones were observed in persistent Graves' disease patients than in newly diagnosed patients, which suggested clonal expansion. TRBV28, TRBJ1-2 and TRBJ2-5 were preferentially used in persistent disease, while TRBV20-1 and TRBJ2-1 were favored in newly diagnosed disease.

Receptors were amplified or captured by multiplex PCR. These reads were obtained on an Illumina HiSeq 4000. iRepertoire HTBI primers and Arm-PCR amplification of CDR3 regions were used to construct TCR beta libraries. PCR products were gel purified before sequencing. The source study handled its data this way. A total of roughly 65 TRBV and 14 TRBJ segments were identified across samples and were used for gene usage analysis of CDR3 amino acid clonotypes. COPE and FqMerger were used to merge filtered high-quality paired reads into contigs. BLAST was used to align contigs to IMGT TRBV, TRBD and TRBJ reference genes, and CDR3 was defined according to IMGT. Any clonotype with a frequency above 0.1% was counted as a highly expanded clone. Repertoire diversity was measured by Shannon entropy, and V-J evenness by the Gini coefficient. A clonotype found in more than one individual was treated as public. The raw public data were reprocessed by TCRdb itself: fastp quality trimming at Q25, MiXCR clonotype calling, in-frame beta chains only. A single entry per CDR3 protein holds the most common genes and DNA from its merged rows. The V and J calls were not made by the authors but by TCRdb's processing. The sample table records about 470,000 distinct CDR3 sequences; 20% to 25% of these occur just once. Of the sample, roughly 7% falls within the top ten clones.

Here the chain combines TRBV4-1 and TRBJ2-6, with TRBD1 tentatively as D gene (5 bases match). This sequence was found in a female donor with Graves disease. The source material was peripheral blood mononuclear cells (PBMCs), sampled when the disease was refractory, from a patient treated with antithyroid drugs. The nucleotide sequence is TGCGCCAGCAGCCAAAGGACACCTGGGGCCAACGTCCTGACTTTC. Its protein reads: CASSQRTPGANVLTF.